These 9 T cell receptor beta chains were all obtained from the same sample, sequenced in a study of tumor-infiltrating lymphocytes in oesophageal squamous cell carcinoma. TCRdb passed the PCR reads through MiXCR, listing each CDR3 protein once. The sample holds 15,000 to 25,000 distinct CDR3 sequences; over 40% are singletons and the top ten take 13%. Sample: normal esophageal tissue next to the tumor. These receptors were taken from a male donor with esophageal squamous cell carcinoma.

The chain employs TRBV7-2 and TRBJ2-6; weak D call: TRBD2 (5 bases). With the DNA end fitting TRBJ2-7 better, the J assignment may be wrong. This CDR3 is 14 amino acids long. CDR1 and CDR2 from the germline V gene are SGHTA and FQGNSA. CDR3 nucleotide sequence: TGTGCCAGCAGGCCGGGGTCCAGCGGCTACGAGCAGTACTTC. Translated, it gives CASRPGSSGYEQYF.

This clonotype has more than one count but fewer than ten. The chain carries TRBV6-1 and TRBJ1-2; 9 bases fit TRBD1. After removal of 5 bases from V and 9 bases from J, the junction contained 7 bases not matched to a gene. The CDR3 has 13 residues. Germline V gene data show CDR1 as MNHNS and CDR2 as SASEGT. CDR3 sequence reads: CASSSDRGRRYTF. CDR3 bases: TGTGCCAGCAGTTCCGACAGGGGGAGACGCTACACCTTC.

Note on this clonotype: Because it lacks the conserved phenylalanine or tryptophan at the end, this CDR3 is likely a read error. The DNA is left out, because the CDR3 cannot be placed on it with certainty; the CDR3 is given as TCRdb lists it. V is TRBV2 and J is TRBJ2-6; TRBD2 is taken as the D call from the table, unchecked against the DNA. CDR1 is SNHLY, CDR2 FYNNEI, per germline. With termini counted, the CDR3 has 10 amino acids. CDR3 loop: CASSPGRGVT.

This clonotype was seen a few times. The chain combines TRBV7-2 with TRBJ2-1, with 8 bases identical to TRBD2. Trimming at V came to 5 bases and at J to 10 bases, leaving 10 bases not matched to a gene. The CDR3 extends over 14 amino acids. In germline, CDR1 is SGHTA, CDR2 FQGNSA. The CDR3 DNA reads TGTGCCAGCAGCCCCTTTAGGCGGGAGGTGGAGCAGTTCTTC. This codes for CASSPFRREVEQFF. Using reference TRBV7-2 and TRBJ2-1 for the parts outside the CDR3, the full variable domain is GAGVSQSPSNKVTEKGKDVELRCDPISGHTALYWYRQSLGQGLEFLIYFQGNSAPDKSGLPSDRFSAERTGGSVSTLTIQRTQQEDSAVYLCASSPFRREVEQFFGPGTRLTVL.

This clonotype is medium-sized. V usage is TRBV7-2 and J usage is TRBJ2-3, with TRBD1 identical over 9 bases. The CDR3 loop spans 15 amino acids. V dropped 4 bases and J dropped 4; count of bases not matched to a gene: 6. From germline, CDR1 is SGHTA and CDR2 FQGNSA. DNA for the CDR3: TGTGCCAGCAGCTCCTCACAGGGGGCGGCAGATACGCAGTATTTT. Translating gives CASSSSQGAADTQYF.

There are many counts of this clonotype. CDR3 in DNA: TGCGCCAGCAGCGATCTTTCTACAGATACGCAGTATTTT. As protein: CASSDLSTDTQYF. This rearrangement joins TRBV5-1 to TRBJ2-3; D uncertain. V lost 4 bases to trimming and J lost 3 bases, with 9 bases between them. Germline V gene sequence: CDR1 SGHRS, CDR2 YFSETQ. The CDR3 loop spans 13 amino acids. The full variable domain, its missing parts supplied by reference TRBV5-1 and TRBJ2-3, is KAGVTQTPRYLIKTRGQQVTLSCSPISGHRSVSWYQQTPGQGLQFLFEYFSETQRNKGNFPGRFSGRQFSNSRSEMNVSTLELGDSALYLCASSDLSTDTQYFGPGTRLTVL.

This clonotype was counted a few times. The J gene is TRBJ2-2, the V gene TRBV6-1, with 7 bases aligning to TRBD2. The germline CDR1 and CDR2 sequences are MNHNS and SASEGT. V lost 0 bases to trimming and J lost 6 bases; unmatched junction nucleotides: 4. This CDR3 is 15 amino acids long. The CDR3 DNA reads TGTGCCAGCAGTGAAGCGGGGGAGGGTTCCGGGGAGCTGTTTTTT. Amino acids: CASSEAGEGSGELFF.

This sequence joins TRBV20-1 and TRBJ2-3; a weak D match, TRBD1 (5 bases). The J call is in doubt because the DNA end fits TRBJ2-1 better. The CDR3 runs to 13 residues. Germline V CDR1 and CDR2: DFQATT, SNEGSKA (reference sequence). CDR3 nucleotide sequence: TGCAGTGCTAGAGTCCAGGGTAGGCGGGAGCAGTTCTTC. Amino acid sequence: CSARVQGRREQFF.

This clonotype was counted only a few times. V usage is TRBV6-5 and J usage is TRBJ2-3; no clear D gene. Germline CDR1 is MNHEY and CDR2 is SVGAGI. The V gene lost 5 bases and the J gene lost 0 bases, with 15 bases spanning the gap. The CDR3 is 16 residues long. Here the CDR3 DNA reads TGTGCCAGCAGTGCTCGTATCGGGCTTAGCACAGATACGCAGTATTTT. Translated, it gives CASSARIGLSTDTQYF.